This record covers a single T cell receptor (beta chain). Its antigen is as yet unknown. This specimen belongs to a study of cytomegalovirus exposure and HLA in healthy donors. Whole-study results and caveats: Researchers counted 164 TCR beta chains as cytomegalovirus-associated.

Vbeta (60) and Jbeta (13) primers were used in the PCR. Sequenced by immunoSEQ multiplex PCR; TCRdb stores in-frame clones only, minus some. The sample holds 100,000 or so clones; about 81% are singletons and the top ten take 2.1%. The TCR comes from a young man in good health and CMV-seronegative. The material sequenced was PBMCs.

The CDR3 reads CASSLRLAGSTDTQYF. CDR3 nucleotide sequence: TGTGCCAGCAGCTTGCGACTAGCGGGGAGCACAGATACGCAGTATTTT. The chain is built from TRBV7-2 and TRBJ2-3, with 11 bases that match TRBD2. In germline, CDR1 is SGHTA, CDR2 FQGNSA. V shed 3 bases, J shed 0 bases, and the junction held 2 bases outside the gene matches. The CDR3 runs to 16 residues.